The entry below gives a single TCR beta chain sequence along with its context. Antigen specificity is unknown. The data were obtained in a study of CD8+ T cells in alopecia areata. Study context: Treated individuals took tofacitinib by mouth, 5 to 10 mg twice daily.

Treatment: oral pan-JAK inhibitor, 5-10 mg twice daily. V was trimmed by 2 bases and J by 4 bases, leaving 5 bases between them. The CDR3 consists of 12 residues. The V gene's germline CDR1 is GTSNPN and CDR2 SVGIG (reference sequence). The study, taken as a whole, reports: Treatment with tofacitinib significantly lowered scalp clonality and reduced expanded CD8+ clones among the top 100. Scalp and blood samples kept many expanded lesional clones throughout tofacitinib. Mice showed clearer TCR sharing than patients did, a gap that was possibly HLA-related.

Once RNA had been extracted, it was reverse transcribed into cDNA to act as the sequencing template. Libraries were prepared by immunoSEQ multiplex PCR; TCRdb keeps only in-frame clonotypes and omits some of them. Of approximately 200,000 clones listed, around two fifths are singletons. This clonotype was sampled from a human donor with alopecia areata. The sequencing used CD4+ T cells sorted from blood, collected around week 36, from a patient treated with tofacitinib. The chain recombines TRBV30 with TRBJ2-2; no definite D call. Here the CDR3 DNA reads TGTGCCTGGAGTATAAGCACCGGGGAGCTGTTTTTT. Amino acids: CAWSISTGELFF.